This TCR beta chain came from a study of monozygotic twins with inflammatory bowel disease. The CDR3 covers 13 residues. The V gene's germline CDR1 is MNHNY and CDR2 SVGAGI (reference sequence). TCRdb re-analyzed the 5' RACE reads; it lists each CDR3 protein once, without DNA. Its table lists fewer than 350,000 distinct CDR3 sequences. The clonotype was recovered from a human donor with ulcerative colitis or Crohn's disease, or a healthy co-twin of an affected twin (not recorded which). The chain is built from TRBV6-6 and TRBJ2-1; the TCRdb call, TRBD1, lacks DNA for checking. Sequencing was done on a sample of blood. This CDR3 reads CANSLGRADEQFF.